This TCR beta chain appears in the sequencing data of a study of control samples from healthy donors and cancer patients. The table came from immunoSEQ multiplex PCR; TCRdb's copy has only in-frame clones and leaves some out. The table includes some 140,000 clones, approximately 93% detected once. This CDR3 comprises 15 residues. Trimming left V 0 bases short and J 4 bases short, with 13 bases between. Germline CDR1 and CDR2: SGHRS and YFSETQ. Sequenced input: blood. The TCR was taken from a man aged 35-49 years in good health. The rearrangement uses TRBV5-1 and TRBJ2-5, with a possible D match to TRBD1 (6 bases). CDR3 amino acids: CASSLGGTGRETQYF. The CDR3 bases are TGCGCCAGCAGCTTGGGAGGTACAGGGCGAGAGACCCAGTACTTC.